This TCR beta chain was observed in a study of identical twins. This clonotype was found a few times. Antigen unknown. A template switching step contributed a universal primer site, while unique molecular identifiers were present in the cDNA. MiXCR, run by TCRdb on the 5' RACE reads, gives a single entry per CDR3 protein. The repertoire includes about 200,000 distinct CDR3 sequences, roughly a tenth of them detected once, and 5.1% sits in the top ten. Study-wide results and caveats: Monozygotic twins shared more out-of-frame TCR alpha than recombination models predicted. Not following the same donors, the study drew its conclusions from cross-sectional statistical analysis. For cord blood, abundant beta clonotypes had fewer insertions, unlike memory repertoires, which showed none.

The specimen sequenced was memory (CD45RO+) T cells sorted from blood. This clonotype was sampled from a woman aged 18-35 years in good health.

CDR3 in DNA: TGTGCCAGCAGCTTGAAGGGGGGGAAGGGAGAGACCCAGTACTTC. Protein sequence: CASSLKGGKGETQYF. The rearrangement uses TRBV11-3 and TRBJ2-5, with a weak D call TRBD2 (7 bases). V lost 3 bases and J 4 bases, leaving 15 bases between the germline ends. Germline CDR1 reads SGHNT; CDR2 reads YENEEA. This CDR3 comprises 15 residues. Full variable domain (outside the CDR3, taken from reference TRBV11-3 and TRBJ2-5): EAGVVQSPRYKIIEKKQPVAFWCNPISGHNTLYWYLQNLGQGPELLIRYENEEAVDDSQLPKDRFSAERLKGVDSTLKIQPAELGDSAVYLCASSLKGGKGETQYFGPGTRLLVL.